This is a list of T cell receptor beta chains from one sample in a study of T cells in Graves' hyperthyroidism and ophthalmopathy. TCRdb recomputed calls from the multiplex PCR reads with MiXCR, one row per CDR3 protein. The sample includes 300,000 to 450,000 distinct CDR3 sequences, around 18% of them seen just once. Sequencing input: blood. These receptors were taken from a middle-aged woman with Graves' ophthalmopathy. Each CDR3 is given with its conserved first and last residue. A D gene is named only where the DNA matches it firmly. Expanded clones are given a class, and other clones once, few, many or no size at all.

many TRBJ1-2 TRBV18 - TGTGCCAGCTCACCGATGGCAGCAGATTCCTATGGCTACACCTTC CASSPMAADSYGYTF
many TRBJ2-4 TRBV15 TRBD2 TGTGCCACCAGCAGGTTGAGCGGGACCTACGAGAACATTCAGTACTTC CATSRLSGTYENIQYF
many TRBJ2-4 TRBV24-1 - TGTGCCACCAGTGACCGGGACCCCGATGGTAGAAACATTCAGTACTTC CATSDRDPDGRNIQYF
- TRBJ1-1 TRBV5-1 - TGCGTCAGCAGCTTGGGCCCCAGCGGGGGTACTGAAGCCTTCTTT CVSSLGPSGGTEAFF
many TRBJ2-5 TRBV28 - TGTGCCAGCAGTTTCCCCCCGAAAGGGGGAGTGAAGGAGACCCAGTACTTC CASSFPPKGGVKETQYF
- TRBJ1-1 TRBV6-1 TRBD1 TGTGCCAGCACTACAGGGGGCAAATACACTGAAGCTTTCTTT CASTTGGKYTEAFF
many TRBJ2-7 TRBV7-2 - TGTGCCAGCAGCTTCAGGACTGCCTACGAGCAGTACTTC CASSFRTAYEQYF
many TRBJ2-7 TRBV20-1 - TGCAGTGCCTACCTTGACAGGTCCTACGAGCAGTACTTC CSAYLDRSYEQYF
many TRBJ2-2 TRBV15 - TGTGCCACCAGCAGAGATCTACGCACCGGGGAGCTGTTTTTT CATSRDLRTGELFF
many TRBJ1-1 TRBV29-1 - TGCAGCGTGACCACCAACACTGAAGCTTTCTTT CSVTTNTEAFF
many TRBJ2-2 TRBV27 - TGTGCCAGCAATCAAGGAATGACCGGGGAGCTGTTTTTT CASNQGMTGELFF
- TRBJ1-1 TRBV24-1 - TGTGCCACAAGAGGGTCTGGCACTGAAGCTTTCTTT CATRGSGTEAFF
- TRBJ2-7 TRBV27 TRBD1 TGTGCCAGCAGTCTCGCCGGGACAGGGTACTACGAGCAGTACTTC CASSLAGTGYYEQYF
- TRBJ2-7 TRBV2 TRBD1 TGTGCCAGCAGTGATGCAGGGGGTTACGAGCAGTACTTC CASSDAGGYEQYF
few TRBJ2-7 TRBV12-3/TRBV12-4 - TGTGCCAGCAGTTTAGTTGGCGGGACTTCTTCCTACGAGCAGTACTTC CASSLVGGTSSYEQYF
many TRBJ2-2 TRBV6-2/TRBV6-3 TRBD2 TGTGCCAGCTTTCGGGAGGGCCGGAGCACCGGGGAGCTGTTTTTT CASFREGRSTGELFF
- TRBJ1-1 TRBV15 - TGTGCCACCCTCTGGGGGACTGAAGCTTTCTTT CATLWGTEAFF
many TRBJ2-2 TRBV25-1 TRBD2 TGTGCCAGCAGTGTCCCGACTAGCGGGAGTGAGGAGCTGTTTTTT CASSVPTSGSEELFF
- TRBJ2-7 TRBV6-2/TRBV6-3 - TGTGCCAGCAGTTTCGGGATGTTTACATCCTACGAGCAGTACTTC CASSFGMFTSYEQYF
many TRBJ1-3 TRBV4-3 - TGCGCCAGCAGCCAAGATTTCAGGGTGTCTGGAAACACCATATATTTT CASSQDFRVSGNTIYF
many TRBJ2-5 TRBV2 - TGTGCCAGCAGTGTCCGACACCCTGGGGAGACCCAGTACTTC CASSVRHPGETQYF
many TRBJ2-7 TRBV27 - TGTGCCAGCAGTTCAAATACAGGGACCTACGAGCAGTACTTC CASSSNTGTYEQYF
many TRBJ1-1 TRBV20-1 - TGCAGTTCTTTTACAGGAGTGAACACTGAAGCTTTCTTT CSSFTGVNTEAFF
many TRBJ2-2 TRBV7-2 - TGTGCCAGCAGTATAGGGGAGCACACCGGGGAGCTGTTTTTT CASSIGEHTGELFF
many TRBJ1-1 TRBV6-5 - TGTGCCAGCAGTTACTTTTCTGGCCCCAGGAGGAGCACTGAAGCTTTCTTT CASSYFSGPRRSTEAFF
many TRBJ2-7 TRBV30 - TGTGCCTGGAGCCGTCTTAAATCCTACGAGCAGTACTTC CAWSRLKSYEQYF
- TRBJ1-2 TRBV11-3 TRBD1 TGTGCCAGCAGCGTCGGGACAGCCGGCTATGGCTACACCTTC CASSVGTAGYGYTF
- TRBJ2-7 TRBV2 - TGTGCCAGCAGTGGAGCGGGCCACGAGCAGTACTTC CASSGAGHEQYF
- TRBJ1-1 TRBV12-3/TRBV12-4 - TGTGCCAGCAGTTTCGGGCAGGGTCTTGAAGCTTTCTTT CASSFGQGLEAFF
- TRBJ2-7 TRBV11-2 TRBD2 TGTGCCAGCAGCTTCGATCTAGCGGGGGTCTCCTACGAGCAGTACTTC CASSFDLAGVSYEQYF
many TRBJ2-5 TRBV20-1 - TGCAGTGCTAGAGATTGGGGGGCTGGAGAGACCCAGTACTTC CSARDWGAGETQYF
- TRBJ2-7 TRBV12-3/TRBV12-4 - TGTGCCAGCAGTTCTGGTGGGGCCAATACCTACGAGCAGTACTTC CASSSGGANTYEQYF
few TRBJ1-2 TRBV28 - TGTGCCAGCAGTTTCCCGACCGCTCAGTATGGCTACACCTTC CASSFPTAQYGYTF
many TRBJ2-2 TRBV6-5 - TGTGCCAGCAGTTACTCGCGACCGAACACCGGGGAGCTGTTTTTT CASSYSRPNTGELFF
many TRBJ2-7 TRBV5-4 - TGTGCCAGCAGCAGCAGGGACGGAACCTACGAGCAGTACTTC CASSSRDGTYEQYF
many TRBJ2-4 TRBV18 TRBD1 TGTGCCAGCTCACCACCGACCATGACAGGGACCAAAAACATTCAGTACTTC CASSPPTMTGTKNIQYF